One sample yielded the 9 T cell receptor beta chains listed below, sequenced in a study of cytomegalovirus exposure and HLA in healthy donors. Primers for the PCR totalled 60 Vbeta and 13 Jbeta. TCRdb's table, derived via immunoSEQ multiplex PCR, lists solely in-frame clones and lacks some. Of 120,000 or so clones in the sample, 17% are singletons; the top ten hold approximately 2.9%. The sample comprised PBMCs. The receptors come from a female donor in good health and CMV-seropositive.

This clone was picked up a small number of times. V is TRBV5-1 and J is TRBJ1-6, with D uncertain. Germline V gene lookup returns CDR1 SGHRS and CDR2 YFSETQ. The CDR3 is 16 residues long. V was trimmed by 0 bases and J by 0 bases, leaving 7 bases between them. The CDR3 protein is CASSLDTSSYNSPLHF. Here the CDR3 DNA reads TGCGCCAGCAGCTTGGATACAAGCTCCTATAATTCACCCCTCCACTTT.

The chain uses TRBV5-4 and TRBJ2-1; 8 bases fit TRBD2. Germline V gives CDR1 SGHNT, CDR2 YYREEE (reference sequence). The CDR3 runs to 13 residues. The junction had 1 base not matched to a gene; V was cut back by 0 bases and J by 8 bases. The CDR3 here is CASSLVREDEQFF. CDR3 DNA: TGTGCCAGCAGCTTGGTGCGGGAGGATGAGCAGTTCTTC.

The V call is TRBV7-9, the J call TRBJ2-5, with 8 bases aligning to TRBD1. The CDR3 consists of 14 residues. The trim removed 1 base at V and 4 bases at J, leaving 2 bases unmatched. In germline, CDR1 is SEHNR, CDR2 FQNEAQ (reference sequence). The CDR3 loop is CASSLVGQGETQYF. CDR3 DNA: TGTGCCAGCAGCTTAGTTGGACAGGGAGAGACCCAGTACTTC. Together with reference TRBV7-9 and TRBJ2-5, the CDR3 gives the full variable domain: DTGVSQNPRHKITKRGQNVTFRCDPISEHNRLYWYRQTLGQGPEFLTYFQNEAQLEKSRLLSDRFSAERPKGSFSTLEIQRTEQGDSAMYLCASSLVGQGETQYFGPGTRLLVL.

The chain has TRBV11-3 and TRBJ2-6; D not resolved. This CDR3 contains 13 residues. V gave up 5 bases and J gave up 4 bases, with 6 bases separating them. Germline assignment: CDR1 SGHNT and CDR2 YENEEA. CDR3 loop: CASSPTGANVLTF. The CDR3 DNA reads as TGTGCCAGCAGCCCGACAGGGGCCAACGTCCTGACTTTC.

This clone has more than one count but fewer than ten. The chain couples TRBV29-1 to TRBJ2-3, with D tentatively TRBD2 (5 bases). Germline values: CDR1 SQVTM, CDR2 ANQGSEA. The CDR3 runs to 15 residues. The V and J ends lost 4 bases and 2 bases respectively, with 16 bases between them. CDR3: CSVGPTRPFTDTQYF. In DNA, the CDR3 is TGCAGCGTTGGGCCCACTAGACCCTTCACAGATACGCAGTATTTT.

Only a few counts were recorded for this clone. The gene calls are TRBV2 and TRBJ2-7, with D possibly being TRBD2 (6 bases). The V end lost 3 bases, the J end lost 0 bases, and 12 bases lay between the germline ends. There are 15 residues in the CDR3. Per the germline V gene, CDR1 is SNHLY and CDR2 is FYNNEI. This CDR3 reads CASSDNGGPSYEQYF. The CDR3 region has the DNA TGTGCCAGCAGTGATAACGGGGGACCCTCCTACGAGCAGTACTTC.

The chain recombines TRBV4-1 with TRBJ2-7; D is perhaps TRBD1 (6 bases). V was pared by 8 bases and J by 0 bases, with 17 bases between. The CDR3 is 15 amino acids. Germline V gene sequence: CDR1 MGHRA, CDR2 YSYEKL. The CDR3 nucleotides are TGCGCCAGCTCCCCCACAGGGTCGAGCTCCTACGAGCAGTACTTC. Encoded protein: CASSPTGSSSYEQYF.

This clone was counted only a few times. The chain couples TRBV2 to TRBJ2-5, with 7 bases fitting TRBD1. V was pared by 4 bases and J by 4 bases, with 3 bases of the junction left unmatched. The CDR3 covers 13 residues. CDR1 SNHLY and CDR2 FYNNEI come from the germline V gene. CDR3 coding DNA: TGTGCCAGCAGTGCACCAGGGGGAGAGACCCAGTACTTC. This translates into CASSAPGGETQYF.

The chain links TRBV6-4 to TRBJ1-1, with D tentatively TRBD1 (6 bases). V dropped 8 bases and J dropped 1 base, with 14 bases sitting between them. CDR1 is MRHNA and CDR2 is SNTAGT in the germline V gene. The CDR3 consists of 14 residues. The CDR3 sequence: CASRPATGNTEAFF. Here the CDR3 DNA reads TGTGCCAGCCGCCCCGCGACAGGGAACACTGAAGCTTTCTTT.